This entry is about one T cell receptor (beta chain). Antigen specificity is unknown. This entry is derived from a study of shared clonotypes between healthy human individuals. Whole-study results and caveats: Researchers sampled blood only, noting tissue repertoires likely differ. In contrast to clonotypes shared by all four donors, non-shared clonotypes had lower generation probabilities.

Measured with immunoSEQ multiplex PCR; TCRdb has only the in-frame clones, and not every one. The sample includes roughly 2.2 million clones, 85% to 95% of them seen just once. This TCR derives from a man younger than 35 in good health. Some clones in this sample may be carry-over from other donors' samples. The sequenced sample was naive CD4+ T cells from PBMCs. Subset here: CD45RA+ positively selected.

The DNA of the CDR3 is TGTGCCAGCAGCGCGTTTAGTGGGAACACTGAAGCTTTCTTT. It is translated as CASSAFSGNTEAFF. The V and J genes are TRBV11-2 and TRBJ1-1, with D hard to call. The V end lost 5 bases, the J end lost 1 base, and 11 bases lay between the germline ends. The CDR3 has 14 amino acids. Germline CDR1 reads SGHAT; CDR2 reads FQNNGV.